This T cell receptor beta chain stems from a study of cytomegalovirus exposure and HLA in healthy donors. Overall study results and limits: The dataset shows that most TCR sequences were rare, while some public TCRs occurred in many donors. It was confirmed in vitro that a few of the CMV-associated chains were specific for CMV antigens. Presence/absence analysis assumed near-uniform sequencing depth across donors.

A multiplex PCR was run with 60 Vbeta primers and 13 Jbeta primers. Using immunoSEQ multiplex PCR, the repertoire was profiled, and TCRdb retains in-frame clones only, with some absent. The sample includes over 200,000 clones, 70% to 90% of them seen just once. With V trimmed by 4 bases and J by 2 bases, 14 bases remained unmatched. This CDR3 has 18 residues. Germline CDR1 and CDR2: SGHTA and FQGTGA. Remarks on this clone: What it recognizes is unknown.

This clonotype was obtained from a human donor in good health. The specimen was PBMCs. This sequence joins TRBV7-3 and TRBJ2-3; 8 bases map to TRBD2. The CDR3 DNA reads TGTGCCAGCAGCTCTTTTCCCCTGCGGGGGGAAGCCACAGATACGCAGTATTTT. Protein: CASSSFPLRGEATDTQYF.